The present TCR beta chain was sequenced within a study of shared clonotypes between healthy human individuals. Whole-study context: CD8 memory received one plate per donor, CD8 naive two, CD4 memory three and CD4 naive three.

As for this clone: Its antigen is unknown.

Here immunoSEQ multiplex PCR was the method, and the copy in TCRdb shows in-frame clones only, minus some. Counted here are about 670,000 clones, 72% occurring once; the ten biggest clones make up approximately 1.8%. The CDR3 covers 15 residues. V was trimmed by 0 bases and J by 6 bases, leaving 16 bases between them. The germline V gene has CDR1 SGHKS and CDR2 YYEKEE (reference sequence). Whole-study findings and limits: Tissue TCR repertoires likely differ from these blood-only repertoires. Few donors restricted represented genetic and exposure-history diversity. Among non-shared clonotypes, generation probabilities were lower than among those shared by all four donors.

The chain links TRBV5-5 to TRBJ2-7; D call uncertain. Material: memory CD4+ T cells sorted from blood. Specified subset: CD45RA-negative fraction. The origin of this receptor is a woman in her 30s in good health. For the CDR3, the DNA is TGTGCCAGCAGCTTGGTGGTTGCTAACCGCGGCGAGCAGTACTTC. Protein: CASSLVVANRGEQYF.